The T cell receptor beta chain described here comes from a study of blood T cell repertoires in COVID-19. Study in general: Both acute and convalescent COVID-19 samples were obtained from the United States, Italy and Spain. From T cells, B-cell-depleted T cells, or PBMCs came the material, which was cDNA or gDNA.

Authors' processing steps: Researchers report that nucleated cell counts were estimated from reference gene primer amplification. The repertoire was sequenced with immunoSEQ multiplex PCR; TCRdb's copy has only in-frame clones and lacks some. V and J calls and clone size follow that table, whereas D and trimming were derived from the DNA. Of 300,000 to 400,000 clones detected, 91% appear once; the ten largest clones hold around 3.3%. V was cut by 4 bases and J by 9 bases, with 14 bases left in between. The CDR3 contains 13 residues. Germline CDR1 reads SGDLS; CDR2 reads YYNGEE. The sequencing input was peripheral blood. This clonotype originated in a woman aged 18-29 years who had recovered from COVID-19. The chain carries TRBV9 and TRBJ2-4; a weak D match, TRBD2 (7 bases). The CDR3 sequence: CASSPPGGGIQYF. CDR3 DNA sequence: TGTGCCAGCAGCCCTCCGGGGGGCGGCATTCAGTACTTC.